This T cell receptor beta chain was observed in a study of blood T cell repertoires in COVID-19. Original analysis: Reference gene primer amplification yielded estimated nucleated cell counts. TCRdb keeps only in-frame clones here, not all; method: immunoSEQ multiplex PCR. The V and J calls and clone size come from that table; D and trimming were worked out from the DNA. This sample yields 150,000 to 200,000 clones, of which approximately 86% are seen a single time; around 3.5% belongs to the top ten. The CDR3 length is 13 residues. The V end lost 8 bases, the J end lost 6 bases, and 14 bases lay between the germline ends. Germline CDR1 and CDR2: SNHLY and FYNNEI. This clone was seen only a few times.

The V gene is TRBV2, the J gene TRBJ2-1; tentative D call: TRBD1 (6 bases). The receptor was isolated from a man between 65 and 85 years old with acute or convalescent COVID-19. Specimen: peripheral blood. The CDR3 DNA reads as TGTGCCAGCTTACGAGGGGGTGGCAATGAGCAGTTCTTC. Translating gives CASLRGGGNEQFF.